This TCR beta chain emerged from a study of blood T cell repertoires in COVID-19. About the study: From the United States, Italy and Spain came samples of acute and convalescent COVID-19. The analysed material was cDNA or gDNA that came from T cells, B-cell-depleted T cells, or PBMCs.

Original analysis: Reference gene primers were amplified, and this amplification served to estimate nucleated cell counts. Clones were sequenced by immunoSEQ multiplex PCR, and TCRdb holds only the in-frame ones, with some missing. The V and J calls and clone size are taken from that table; D and trimming were inferred from the DNA. The sample carries 250,000 to 350,000 clones, roughly 82% recorded once. The sequenced material came from peripheral blood. The TCR originated in a woman aged 50 to 65 with acute or convalescent COVID-19.

CDR3 amino acids: CASSQEHANQPQHF. CDR3 nucleotide sequence: TGCGCCAGCAGTCAGGAGCACGCCAATCAGCCCCAGCATTTT. The V and J genes are TRBV23-1 and TRBJ1-5, with D uncertain. TRBV23-1 belongs to the ORF category, with a function that is uncertain. The CDR3 loop spans 14 amino acids. With 3 bases removed from V and 3 bases from J, the gap between germline ends came to 9 bases.